The rows below give T cell receptor beta chains drawn from one sample of a study of cytomegalovirus exposure and HLA in healthy donors. Some clones are missing from TCRdb's copy, which holds only in-frame ones; the method was immunoSEQ multiplex PCR. The sample lists around 160,000 clones, about 77% seen once, with about a tenth in the top ten. Specimen: PBMCs. These receptor sequences come from a man between 18 and 29 years old in good health and CMV-seropositive. Both conserved end residues are part of each CDR3. Each record gives: V gene, J gene, D gene, CDR3 protein, CDR3 DNA. D genes are given only for firm matches.

TRBV18	TRBJ2-4	-	CASSPGDIAKNIQYF	TGTGCCAGCTCACCCGGGGATATAGCCAAAAACATTCAGTACTTC
TRBV5-1	TRBJ2-5	-	CASSLVGGGETQYF	TGCGCCAGCAGCTTGGTGGGGGGTGGAGAGACCCAGTACTTC
TRBV7-9	TRBJ2-7	TRBD2	CASSPGLSHEQYF	TGTGCCAGCAGCCCGGGACTATCCCACGAGCAGTACTTC
TRBV2	TRBJ2-1	TRBD2	CASSPRLAGGLFF	TGTGCCAGCTCTCCGAGACTAGCGGGAGGTCTGTTCTTC
TRBV5-1	TRBJ2-7	-	CASSQGAGSPYEQYF	TGCGCCAGCAGCCAAGGGGCAGGGTCCCCCTACGAGCAGTACTTC
TRBV19	TRBJ2-7	TRBD2	CASSIGTRLFNEQYF	TGTGCCAGTAGTATCGGGACTAGACTTTTCAACGAGCAGTACTTC
TRBV9	TRBJ2-1	TRBD1	CASSDGTDNEQFF	TGTGCCAGCAGCGACGGGACAGACAATGAGCAGTTCTTC
TRBV27	TRBJ1-2	TRBD1	CASSPIGGQGFEYGYTF	TGTGCCAGCAGTCCCATAGGGGGACAGGGGTTTGAGTATGGCTACACCTTC
TRBV5-4	TRBJ1-2	TRBD1	CASRDRGRLGYTF	TGTGCCAGCAGGGACAGGGGGCGGCTGGGCTACACCTTC
TRBV7-2	TRBJ1-2	-	CASRRGGYGYTF	TGTGCCAGCAGAAGGGGGGGCTATGGCTACACCTTC
TRBV7-9	TRBJ1-1	-	CASSLVGGRKNTEAFF	TGTGCCAGCAGCTTAGTTGGTGGGAGAAAAAACACTGAAGCTTTCTTT
TRBV18	TRBJ1-4	-	CASSPEATNEKLFF	TGTGCCAGCTCTCCGGAGGCAACTAATGAAAAACTGTTTTTT
TRBV28	TRBJ1-2	-	CASSDPRGYTF	TGTGCCAGCAGCGACCCGCGGGGCTACACCTTC
TRBV27	TRBJ2-2	TRBD2	CASSSGRVTGELFF	TGTGCCAGCAGTAGCGGGAGGGTAACCGGGGAGCTGTTTTTT
TRBV11-2	TRBJ2-3	-	CASSRGLHHPDTQYF	TGTGCCAGCAGCCGGGGACTGCACCATCCGGATACGCAGTATTTT
TRBV28	TRBJ1-2	TRBD1	CASSPGQGAYGYTF	TGTGCCAGCAGTCCCGGACAGGGGGCGTATGGCTACACCTTC
TRBV9	TRBJ2-7	-	CASSATTGMEQYF	TGTGCCAGCAGCGCAACGACAGGAATGGAGCAGTACTTC
TRBV19	TRBJ2-1	-	CASSIDPNYNEQFF	TGTGCCAGTAGTATAGATCCCAATTACAATGAGCAGTTCTTC
TRBV7-2	TRBJ2-7	TRBD2	CASSLGLAGGQREQYF	TGTGCCAGCAGCTTAGGACTAGCGGGAGGGCAGAGAGAGCAGTACTTC